This T cell receptor (beta chain) was sequenced for a study of CD8+CD57+ T cells in acquired aplastic anemia. According to the study, genomic DNA was the template for TCR beta VDJ and CDR3 profiling. MiXCR, applied by TCRdb to the reads, yields one record per CDR3 protein. Of 120,000 or so distinct CDR3 sequences in the sample, over 30% were seen once. Individuals selected for sequencing had exhibited CD8+CD57+ cell expansion on flow cytometry. The germline gives CDR1 DFQATT, CDR2 SNEGSKA (reference sequence). This CDR3 has 13 amino acids. With 8 bases removed from V and 6 bases from J, the gap between germline ends came to 20 bases.

Specimen: sorted CD4+, CD8+, or CD8+CD57+ T cells (not recorded which) from PBMCs. The receptor was derived from a human donor with aplastic anemia. The chain couples TRBV20-1 to TRBJ2-7; TRBD2 is a possible D gene (6 bases). CDR3 sequence reads: CSTTTGEAGEQYF. The CDR3 DNA follows: TGCAGTACCACTACGGGGGAGGCCGGCGAGCAGTACTTC.